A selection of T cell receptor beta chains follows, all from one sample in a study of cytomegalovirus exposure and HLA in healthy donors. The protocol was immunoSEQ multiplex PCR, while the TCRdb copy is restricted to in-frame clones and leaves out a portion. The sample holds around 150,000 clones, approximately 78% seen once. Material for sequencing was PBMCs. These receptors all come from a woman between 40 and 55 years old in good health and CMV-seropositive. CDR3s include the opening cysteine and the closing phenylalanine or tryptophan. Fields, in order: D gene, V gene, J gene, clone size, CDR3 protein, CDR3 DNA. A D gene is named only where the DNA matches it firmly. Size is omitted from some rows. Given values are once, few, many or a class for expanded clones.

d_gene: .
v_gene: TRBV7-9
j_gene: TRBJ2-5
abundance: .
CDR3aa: CASSFPQGQETQYF
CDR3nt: TGTGCCAGCAGCTTCCCACAGGGACAAGAGACCCAGTACTTC

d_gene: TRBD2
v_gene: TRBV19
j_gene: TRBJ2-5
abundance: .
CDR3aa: CASSRDSGTSGTSRGETQYF
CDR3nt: TGTGCCAGTAGTAGGGACAGCGGGACTAGCGGGACCTCCCGAGGGGAGACCCAGTACTTC

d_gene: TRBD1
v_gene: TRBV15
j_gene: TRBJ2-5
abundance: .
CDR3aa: CATSRAWTGGSETQYF
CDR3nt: TGTGCCACCAGCAGAGCATGGACAGGGGGCAGTGAGACCCAGTACTTC

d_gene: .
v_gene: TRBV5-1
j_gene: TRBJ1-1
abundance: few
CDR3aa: CASSPWAVNTEAFF
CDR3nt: TGCGCCAGCAGCCCCTGGGCCGTGAACACTGAAGCTTTCTTT

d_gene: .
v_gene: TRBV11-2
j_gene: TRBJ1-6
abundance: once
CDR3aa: CASSIEVTFSPLHF
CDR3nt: TGTGCCAGCAGTATAGAGGTCACCTTTTCACCCCTCCACTTT

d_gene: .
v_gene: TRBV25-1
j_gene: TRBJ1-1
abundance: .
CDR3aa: CASRGTEGFHTEAFF
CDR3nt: TGTGCCAGCAGGGGGACTGAGGGATTTCACACTGAAGCTTTCTTT

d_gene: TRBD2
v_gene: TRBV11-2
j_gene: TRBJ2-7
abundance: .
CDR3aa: CASSLGLAGTYEQYF
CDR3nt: TGTGCCAGCAGCCTCGGACTAGCGGGGACCTACGAGCAGTACTTC

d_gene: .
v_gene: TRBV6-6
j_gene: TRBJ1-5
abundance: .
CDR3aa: CASSPRRGNSNQPQHF
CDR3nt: TGTGCCAGCAGTCCTCGTAGGGGTAATAGCAATCAGCCCCAGCATTTT

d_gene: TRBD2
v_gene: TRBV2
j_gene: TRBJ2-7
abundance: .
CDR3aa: CASTPGGEQYF
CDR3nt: TGTGCCAGCACCCCGGGGGGGGAGCAGTACTTC

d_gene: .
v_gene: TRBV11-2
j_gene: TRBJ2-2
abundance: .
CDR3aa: CASSTTNRNTGELFF
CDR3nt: TGTGCCAGCAGCACGACAAACCGTAACACCGGGGAGCTGTTTTTT

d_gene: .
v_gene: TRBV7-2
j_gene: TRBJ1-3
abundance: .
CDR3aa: CASSSLGAPPGNTIYF
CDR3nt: TGTGCCAGCAGCTCCCTTGGGGCGCCGCCCGGAAACACCATATATTTT

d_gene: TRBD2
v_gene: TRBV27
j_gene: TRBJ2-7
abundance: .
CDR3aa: CASSTGLAGSYEQYF
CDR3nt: TGTGCCAGCAGCACGGGACTAGCGGGGTCCTACGAGCAGTACTTC

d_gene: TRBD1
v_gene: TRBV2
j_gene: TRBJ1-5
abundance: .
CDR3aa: CASSRGVANQPQHF
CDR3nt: TGTGCCAGCAGCAGGGGGGTAGCGAATCAGCCCCAGCATTTT

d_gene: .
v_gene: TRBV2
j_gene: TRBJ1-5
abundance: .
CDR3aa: CASSVRGGEFQPQHF
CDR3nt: TGTGCCAGCAGTGTTAGGGGGGGCGAATTTCAGCCCCAGCATTTT

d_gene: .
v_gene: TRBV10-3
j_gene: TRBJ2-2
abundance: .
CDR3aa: CAISTTGTGELFF
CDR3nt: TGTGCCATCAGCACGACTGGAACCGGGGAGCTGTTTTTT

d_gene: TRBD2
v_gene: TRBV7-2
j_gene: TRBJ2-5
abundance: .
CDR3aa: CASSLRRGLAHETQYF
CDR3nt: TGTGCCAGCAGCTTAAGGAGGGGACTAGCTCACGAGACCCAGTACTTC

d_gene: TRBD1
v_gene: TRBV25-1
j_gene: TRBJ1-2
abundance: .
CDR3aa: CASGTPGQGLDGYTF
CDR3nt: TGTGCCAGCGGCACTCCGGGACAGGGGCTGGATGGCTACACCTTC